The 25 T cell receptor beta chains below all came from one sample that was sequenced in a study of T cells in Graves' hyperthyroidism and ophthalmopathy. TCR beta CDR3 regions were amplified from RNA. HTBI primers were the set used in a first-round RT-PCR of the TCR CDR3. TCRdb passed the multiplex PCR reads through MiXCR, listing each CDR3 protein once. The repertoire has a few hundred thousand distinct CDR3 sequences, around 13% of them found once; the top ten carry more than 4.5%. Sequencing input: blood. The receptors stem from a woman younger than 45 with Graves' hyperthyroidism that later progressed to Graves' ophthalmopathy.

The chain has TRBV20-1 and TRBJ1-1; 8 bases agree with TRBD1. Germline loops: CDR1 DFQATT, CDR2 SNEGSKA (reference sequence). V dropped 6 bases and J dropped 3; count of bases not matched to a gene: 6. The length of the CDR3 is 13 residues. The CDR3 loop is CSAPGTGYTEAFF. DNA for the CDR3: TGCAGTGCCCCGGGGACAGGCTACACTGAAGCTTTCTTT.

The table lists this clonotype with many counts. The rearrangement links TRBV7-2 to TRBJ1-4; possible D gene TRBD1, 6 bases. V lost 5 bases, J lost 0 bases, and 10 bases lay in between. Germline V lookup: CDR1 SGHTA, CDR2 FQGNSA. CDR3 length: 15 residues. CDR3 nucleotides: TGTGCCAGCAGCCTGGGACACGCAACTAATGAAAAACTGTTTTTT. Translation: CASSLGHATNEKLFF.

Here the CDR3 DNA reads TGTGCCAGCAGCTCCCCCCGACTAGCGGGAGGGTACGAGCAGTACTTC. Translating it yields CASSSPRLAGGYEQYF. The chain recombines TRBV7-9 with TRBJ2-7, with 14 bases matching TRBD2. V was pared by 4 bases and J by 4 bases, with 6 bases of the junction left unmatched. The germline V gene encodes CDR1 SEHNR and CDR2 FQNEAQ (reference sequence). This CDR3 is built from 16 residues.

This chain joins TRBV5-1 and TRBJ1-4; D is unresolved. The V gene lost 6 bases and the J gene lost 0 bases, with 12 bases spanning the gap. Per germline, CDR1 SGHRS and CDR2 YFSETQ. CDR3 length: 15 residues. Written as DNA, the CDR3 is TGCGCCAGCAATAGAGGTCCAACAACTAATGAAAAACTGTTTTTT. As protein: CASNRGPTTNEKLFF.

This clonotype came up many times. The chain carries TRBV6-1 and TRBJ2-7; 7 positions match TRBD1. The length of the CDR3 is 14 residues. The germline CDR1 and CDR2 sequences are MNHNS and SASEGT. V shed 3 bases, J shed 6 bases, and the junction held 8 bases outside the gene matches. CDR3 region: CASSDTGARPEQYF. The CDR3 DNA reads TGTGCCAGCAGTGATACAGGGGCTCGTCCCGAGCAGTACTTC.

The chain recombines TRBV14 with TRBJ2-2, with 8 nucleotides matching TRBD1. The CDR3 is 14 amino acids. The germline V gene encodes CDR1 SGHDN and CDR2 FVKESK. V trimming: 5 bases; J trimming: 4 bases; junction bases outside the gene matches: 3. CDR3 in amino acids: CASSDQGATGELFF. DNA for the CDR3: TGTGCCAGCAGCGATCAGGGGGCCACCGGGGAGCTGTTTTTT.

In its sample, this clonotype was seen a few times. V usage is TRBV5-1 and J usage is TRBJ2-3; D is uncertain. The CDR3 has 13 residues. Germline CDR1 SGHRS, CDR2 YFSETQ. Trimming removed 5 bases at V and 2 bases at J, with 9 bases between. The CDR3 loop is CASSFDATDTQYF. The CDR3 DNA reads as TGCGCCAGCAGTTTCGACGCCACAGATACGCAGTATTTT.

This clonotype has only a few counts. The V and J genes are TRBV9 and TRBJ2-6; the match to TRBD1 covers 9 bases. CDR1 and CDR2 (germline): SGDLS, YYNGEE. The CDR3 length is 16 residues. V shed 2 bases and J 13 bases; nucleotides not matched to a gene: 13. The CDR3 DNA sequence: TGTGCCAGCAGCGTCCCACACCGGGACAGGGAAACAGTCCTGACTTTC. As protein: CASSVPHRDRETVLTF.

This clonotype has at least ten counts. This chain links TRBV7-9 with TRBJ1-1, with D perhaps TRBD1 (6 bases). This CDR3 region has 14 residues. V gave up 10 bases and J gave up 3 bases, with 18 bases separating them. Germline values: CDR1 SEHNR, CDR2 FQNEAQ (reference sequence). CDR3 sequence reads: CATATGIGDTEAFF. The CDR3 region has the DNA TGTGCCACAGCCACAGGGATAGGAGACACTGAAGCTTTCTTT.

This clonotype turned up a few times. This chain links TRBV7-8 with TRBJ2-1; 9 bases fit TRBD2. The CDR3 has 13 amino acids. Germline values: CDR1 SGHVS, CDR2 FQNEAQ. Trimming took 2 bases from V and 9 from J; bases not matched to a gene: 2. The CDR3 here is CASSLQREVEQFF. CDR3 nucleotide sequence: TGTGCCAGCAGCTTACAGCGGGAGGTTGAGCAGTTCTTC.

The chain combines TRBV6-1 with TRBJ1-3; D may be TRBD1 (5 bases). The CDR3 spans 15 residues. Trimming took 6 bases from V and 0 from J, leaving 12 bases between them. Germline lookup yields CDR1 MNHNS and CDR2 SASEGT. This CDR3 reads CASSVGLLSGNTIYF. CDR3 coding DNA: TGTGCCAGCAGCGTGGGACTTCTCTCTGGAAACACCATATATTTT.

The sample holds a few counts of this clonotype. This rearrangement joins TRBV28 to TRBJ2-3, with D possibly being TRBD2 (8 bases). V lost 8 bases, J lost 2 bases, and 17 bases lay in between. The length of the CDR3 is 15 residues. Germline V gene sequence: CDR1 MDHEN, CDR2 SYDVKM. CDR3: CASVPGGGLTDTQYF. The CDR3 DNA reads TGTGCCAGCGTCCCGGGAGGGGGCCTCACAGATACGCAGTATTTT.

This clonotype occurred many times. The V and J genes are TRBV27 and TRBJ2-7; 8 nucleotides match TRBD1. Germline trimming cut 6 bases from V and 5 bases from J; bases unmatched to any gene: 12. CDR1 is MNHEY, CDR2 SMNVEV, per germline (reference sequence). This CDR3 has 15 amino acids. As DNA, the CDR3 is TGTGCCAGCAGCCCAGCCGGGACAGGTGAGGACGAGCAGTACTTC. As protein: CASSPAGTGEDEQYF.

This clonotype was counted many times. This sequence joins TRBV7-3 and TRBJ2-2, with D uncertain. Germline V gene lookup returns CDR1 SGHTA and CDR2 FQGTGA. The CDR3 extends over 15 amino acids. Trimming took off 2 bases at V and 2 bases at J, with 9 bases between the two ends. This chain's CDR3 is CASSLQGPNTGELFF. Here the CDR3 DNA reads TGTGCCAGCAGCTTACAAGGACCCAACACCGGGGAGCTGTTTTTT.

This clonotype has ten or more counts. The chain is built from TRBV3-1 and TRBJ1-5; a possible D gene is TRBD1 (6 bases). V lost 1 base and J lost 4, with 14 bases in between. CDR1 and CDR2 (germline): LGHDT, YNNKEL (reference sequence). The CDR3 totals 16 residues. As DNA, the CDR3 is TGTGCCAGCAGCCAAGTAGCAGGGGTTCAAAATCAGCCCCAGCATTTT. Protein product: CASSQVAGVQNQPQHF.

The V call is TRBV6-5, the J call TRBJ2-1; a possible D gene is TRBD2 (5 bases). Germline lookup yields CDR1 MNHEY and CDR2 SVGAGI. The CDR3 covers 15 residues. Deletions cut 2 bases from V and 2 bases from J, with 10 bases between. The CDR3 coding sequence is TGTGCCAGCAGTTACCGGACTCCTACCTACAATGAGCAGTTCTTC. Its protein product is CASSYRTPTYNEQFF.

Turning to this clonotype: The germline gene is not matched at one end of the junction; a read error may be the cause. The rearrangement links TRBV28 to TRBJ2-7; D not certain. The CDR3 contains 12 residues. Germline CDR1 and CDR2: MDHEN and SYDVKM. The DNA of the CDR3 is TGTGCCAGCAGTCCTCCTCGGCGGAGCGCGAACTTC. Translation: CASSPPRRSANF.

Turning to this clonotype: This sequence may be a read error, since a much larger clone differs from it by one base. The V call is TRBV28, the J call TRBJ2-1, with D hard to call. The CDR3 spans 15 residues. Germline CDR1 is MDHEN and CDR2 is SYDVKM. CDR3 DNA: TGTGCCAGCAGTTCAAACTCTAGGGCTCTAAATGAGCAGCTCTTC. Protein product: CASSSNSRALNEQLF.

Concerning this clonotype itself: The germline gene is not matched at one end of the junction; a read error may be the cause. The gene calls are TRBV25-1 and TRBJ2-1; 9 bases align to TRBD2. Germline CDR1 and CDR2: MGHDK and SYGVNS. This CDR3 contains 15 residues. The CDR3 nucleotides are TGTGCCAGCAGTGTAGGGGCTAGCGGGATAAATGAGCAGTCCTTC. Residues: CASSVGASGINEQSF. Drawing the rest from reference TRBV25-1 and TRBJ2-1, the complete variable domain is EADIYQTPRYLVIGTGKKITLECSQTMGHDKMYWYQQDPGMELHLIHYSYGVNSTEKGDLSSESTVSRIRTEHFPLTLESARPSHTSQYLCASSVGASGINEQSFGPGTRLTVL.

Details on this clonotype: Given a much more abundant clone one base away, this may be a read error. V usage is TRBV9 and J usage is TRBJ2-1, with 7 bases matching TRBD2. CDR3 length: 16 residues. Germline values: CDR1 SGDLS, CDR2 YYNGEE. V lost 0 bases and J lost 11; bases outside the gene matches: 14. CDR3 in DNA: TGTGCCAGCAGCGTAGCTTCGAGACTAGCTCCCGATCAGCAGTTCTTC. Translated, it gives CASSVASRLAPDQQFF.

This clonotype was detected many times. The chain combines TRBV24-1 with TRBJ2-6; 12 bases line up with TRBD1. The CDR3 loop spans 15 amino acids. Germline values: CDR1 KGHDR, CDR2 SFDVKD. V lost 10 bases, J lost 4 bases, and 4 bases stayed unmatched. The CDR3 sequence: CATGQGASGANVLTF. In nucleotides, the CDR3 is TGTGCCACGGGACAGGGGGCGTCGGGGGCCAACGTCCTGACTTTC.

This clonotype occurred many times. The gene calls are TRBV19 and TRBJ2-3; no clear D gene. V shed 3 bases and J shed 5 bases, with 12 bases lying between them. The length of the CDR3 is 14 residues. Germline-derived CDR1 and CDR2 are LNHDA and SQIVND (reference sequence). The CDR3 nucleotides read TGTGCCAGTAGTATCGGTCCTCAGAGAGATACGCAGTATTTT. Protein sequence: CASSIGPQRDTQYF.

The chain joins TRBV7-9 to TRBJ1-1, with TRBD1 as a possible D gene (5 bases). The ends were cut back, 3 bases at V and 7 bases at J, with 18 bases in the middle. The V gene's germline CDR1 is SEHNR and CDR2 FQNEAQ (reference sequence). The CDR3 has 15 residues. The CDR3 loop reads CASSLLGGWEDEAFF. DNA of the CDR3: TGTGCCAGCAGCTTGCTCGGGGGATGGGAAGATGAAGCTTTCTTT.

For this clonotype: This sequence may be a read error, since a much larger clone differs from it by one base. CDR3: CASSASDRLSTEAFF. CDR3 DNA: TGTGCCAGCAGCGCGTCGGACAGATTGAGCACTGAAGCTTTCTTT. The chain has TRBV11-3 and TRBJ1-1, with D tentatively TRBD1 (6 bases). CDR1 and CDR2 from the germline V gene are SGHNT and YENEEA. This CDR3 has 15 amino acids. The germline V and J ends were trimmed by 5 bases and 4 bases, with 17 bases remaining between them.

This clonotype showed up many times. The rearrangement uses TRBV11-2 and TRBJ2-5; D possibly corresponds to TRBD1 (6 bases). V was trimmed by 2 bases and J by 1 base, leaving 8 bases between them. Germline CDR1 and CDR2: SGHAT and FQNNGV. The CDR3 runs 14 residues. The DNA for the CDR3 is TGTGCCAGCAGCTTATGGACAGTCCAAGAGACCCAGTACTTC. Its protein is CASSLWTVQETQYF.